Listed below are T cell receptor beta chains from one sample, sequenced in a study of metastatic and nonmetastatic thyroid tumors. TCRdb used MiXCR to call clones anew from the PCR reads. The table lists about 21,000 clones, about 30% of them singletons. The sample was blood. The source of these receptors is a female donor with papillary thyroid cancer or a benign thyroid nodule (not recorded which). Some clones in this sample may be carry-over from other donors' samples. Each CDR3 is given with its conserved first and last residue. Fields, in order: J gene, clone size, V gene, D gene, CDR3 DNA, CDR3 protein. D genes are given only for firm matches. A clone size is listed for some rows: how often the clone was seen (once, few, many), or a class if it is expanded.

TRBJ2-1 many TRBV6-1 . TGTGCCAGCAGCAACGACCTGAGGAGCTATGAGCAGTTCTTC CASSNDLRSYEQFF
TRBJ2-7 many TRBV5-4 TRBD2 TGTGCCAGCAGCTACGGGACTAGCGCTTCCTACGAGCAGTACTTC CASSYGTSASYEQYF
TRBJ2-3 many TRBV10-3 TRBD1 TGTGCCATCAGTCCGAGACAGGGGATGGCAGATACGCAGTATTTT CAISPRQGMADTQYF
TRBJ2-2 many TRBV5-6 . TGTGCCAGCACATCTGGTGAGCGGTTCGCGAACACCGGGGAGCTGTTTTTT CASTSGERFANTGELFF
TRBJ2-5 many TRBV11-1 TRBD1 TGTGCCAGCAGCCCTTACCAGATGGACAGGGGGCTTTCGGAGACCCAGTACTTC CASSPYQMDRGLSETQYF
TRBJ2-2 . TRBV11-3 TRBD1 TGTGCCAGCGGGGACAGGGGACTCACGAACACCGGTGAGCTGTTTTTT CASGDRGLTNTGELFF
TRBJ2-5 . TRBV6-1 . TGTGCCAGCAGTGAAGCGAGGGTCAGACTTCAAGAGACCCAGTACTTC CASSEARVRLQETQYF
TRBJ2-1 few TRBV10-1 TRBD2 TGCGCCAGCAGTGATGTAGCGGGGGGCTCCTACAATGAGCAGTTCTTC CASSDVAGGSYNEQFF
TRBJ1-1 once TRBV30 TRBD1 TGTGCCTGGGGACAGGGTAACGCTGAAGCTTTCTTT CAWGQGNAEAFF
TRBJ2-4 many TRBV3-1 . TGTGCCAGCAGCCAAGGGGGCCAGCACACACAAAACATTCAGTACTTC CASSQGGQHTQNIQYF
TRBJ2-5 . TRBV6-1 . TGTGCCAGCGATAGGGAGGCGACCAAAGAGACCCAGTACTTC CASDREATKETQYF
TRBJ2-3 many TRBV5-5 . TGTGCCAGCACGACGGGCCTCACAGATACGCAGTATTTT CASTTGLTDTQYF
TRBJ2-7 many TRBV18 TRBD1 TGTGCCAGCTCAACCGGGACAGGGTCCTACGAGCAGTACTTC CASSTGTGSYEQYF
TRBJ1-1 many TRBV27 TRBD1 TGTGCCAGCAGTTTTGGAGGGGGCGCCCGCACTGAAGCTTTCTTT CASSFGGGARTEAFF
TRBJ2-7 . TRBV7-2 TRBD1 TGTGCCAGCAGCCTTGGACAGGCATCCTACGAGCAGTACTTC CASSLGQASYEQYF
TRBJ2-5 many TRBV5-5 . TGTGCCAGCAGCCGCAGTCAGGGGAGAGAGACCCAGTACTTC CASSRSQGRETQYF
TRBJ1-1 many TRBV19 . TGTGCCAGTAGTATAGTCCCCCCAGCTGAAGCTTTCTTT CASSIVPPAEAFF
TRBJ2-5 many TRBV6-7 TRBD2 TGTGCCAGCAGTTACCCTACGACTAGCGGGAGTGAGTCGGAGACCCAGTACTTC CASSYPTTSGSESETQYF
TRBJ1-1 . TRBV5-4 . TGTGCCAGCAGCTATTCACAGGGAATGAACACTGAAGCTTTCTTT CASSYSQGMNTEAFF
TRBJ2-3 . TRBV9 . TGTGCCAGCAGCGTAGTACCTGGGGCCACAGATACGCAGTATTTT CASSVVPGATDTQYF
TRBJ2-2 . TRBV30 TRBD2 TGTGCCTGGAGTGTACGAGGGCGGGAGGGCCACGGGGAGCTGTTTTTT CAWSVRGREGHGELFF
TRBJ2-5 . TRBV6-5 . TGTGCCAGCAGTTACTCCTCTTTCTGGTACCAAGAGACCCAGTACTTC CASSYSSFWYQETQYF
TRBJ1-1 medium-sized TRBV19 TRBD1 TGTGCCAGTAGTTTACAGGGGCAGGGGACTGAAGCTTTCTTT CASSLQGQGTEAFF
TRBJ2-5 . TRBV5-6 . TGTGCCAGCAGCCCTGAAGGAATCCAAGAGACCCAGTACTTC CASSPEGIQETQYF
TRBJ2-7 . TRBV20-1 . TGCAGTGCTAGGATCAGGGAGTACGAGCAGTACTTC CSARIREYEQYF
TRBJ1-1 few TRBV7-9 . TGTGCCAGCAGCCCTGGGGGACCTGGGTCTTTCTTT CASSPGGPGSFF
TRBJ2-7 . TRBV4-1 . TGCGCCAGCAGCCAAGAAGGGCCTGTGGCAGGAGGCGACGAGCAGTACTTC CASSQEGPVAGGDEQYF
TRBJ1-6 many TRBV27 . TGTGCCAGCAGTTTCCGCTCCTATAATTCACCCCTCCACTTT CASSFRSYNSPLHF
TRBJ2-1 . TRBV3-1 . TGTGCCAGCAGCCAGCTGGAGGACAATGAGCAGTTCTTC CASSQLEDNEQFF
TRBJ2-7 . TRBV18 TRBD2 TGTGCCAGCTCACCAGGACTAGCGGGTTACGAGCAGTACTTC CASSPGLAGYEQYF
TRBJ2-3 many TRBV6-2/TRBV6-3 TRBD2 TGTGCCAGCACCGGACTAGGGTCGGGCACAGATACGCAGTATTTT CASTGLGSGTDTQYF
TRBJ2-5 many TRBV15 . TGTGCCACCAGCAGAGACCTCCCTCGCTCATCCCAAGAGACCCAGTACTTC CATSRDLPRSSQETQYF
TRBJ1-1 . TRBV20-1 . TGCAGTGCTAGGGGACTCAACACTGAAGCTTTCTTT CSARGLNTEAFF
TRBJ2-7 many TRBV12-3/TRBV12-4 . TGTGCCAGCGGAAGCAGGGGCTACGAGCAGTACTTC CASGSRGYEQYF
TRBJ2-7 . TRBV20-1 . TGCAGTGCCATCAGATTGACAGGAGGGGACGAGCAGTACTTC CSAIRLTGGDEQYF
TRBJ2-1 few TRBV27 TRBD2 TGTGCCAGCAGTAGATCCGGGACTAGCGGGAGCAATGAGCAGTTCTTC CASSRSGTSGSNEQFF
TRBJ2-6 many TRBV11-1 . TGTGCCAGCAGCTTAGTGCGCAGCAGCGCTGGGGCCAACGTCCTGACTTTC CASSLVRSSAGANVLTF
TRBJ2-5 medium-sized TRBV5-1 TRBD2 TGCGCCAGCAGCTTGGGTTCTAGCGGGGGAGGAGGAGAGACCCAGTACTTC CASSLGSSGGGGETQYF
TRBJ2-7 few TRBV12-3/TRBV12-4 . TGTGCCAGCAGTATGGGATTCTACGAGCAGTACTTC CASSMGFYEQYF
TRBJ2-2 . TRBV18 . TGTGCCAGCTCTCCAATTTGGTCCCTAGCTAAAGATACCGTGGAGCTGTTTTTT CASSPIWSLAKDTVELFF
TRBJ2-1 . TRBV20-1 TRBD2 TGCAGTGCTGCTGCCCGACTAGCGGGAGGCAATGAGCAGTTCTTC CSAAARLAGGNEQFF
TRBJ1-5 many TRBV6-1 TRBD1 TGTGCCAGCAGTCCCCTTGACAGGGGGCGTGGTCAGCCCCAGCATTTT CASSPLDRGRGQPQHF
TRBJ1-1 many TRBV6-1 . TGTGCCAGCAGGGTGGACAGGAACACTGAAGCTTTCTTT CASRVDRNTEAFF
TRBJ1-1 many TRBV20-1 TRBD1 TGCAGTGCACCGACAGGGGCGGATTCGGGCACTGAAGCTTTCTTT CSAPTGADSGTEAFF
TRBJ2-7 . TRBV13 . TGTGCCAGCAGCTTGGGTCTAGATTCCGGCGAGCAGTACTTC CASSLGLDSGEQYF
TRBJ2-7 few TRBV12-3/TRBV12-4 TRBD1 TGTGCCAGCAGTTTAGGCCAGGGCAGGGGGAAAAGTGAGCAGTACTTC CASSLGQGRGKSEQYF
TRBJ1-1 many TRBV7-6 . TGTGCCAGCAGTTTACAGGGGAACACTGAAGCTTTCTTT CASSLQGNTEAFF
TRBJ1-1 many TRBV6-1 . TGTGCCAGCTTATACACTGAAGCTTTCTTT CASLYTEAFF
TRBJ2-1 many TRBV6-1 TRBD1 TGTGCCACTCGGCCTATGGGGGACAGGGGTAATGAGCAGTTCTTC CATRPMGDRGNEQFF
TRBJ1-2 . TRBV20-1 TRBD1 TGCAGCGCCTTAGCCCAGGGGGACTATGGCTACACCTTC CSALAQGDYGYTF
TRBJ2-5 medium-sized TRBV20-1 . TGCAGTGCTAATCCTAGCTACGGGGTAGAGACCCAGTACTTC CSANPSYGVETQYF
TRBJ2-7 many TRBV28 TRBD1 TGTGCCAGCAGTACCAATGGACAGGGATTCTACGAGCAGTACTTC CASSTNGQGFYEQYF
TRBJ1-3 . TRBV5-1 . TGCGCCAGCAGCTTTACCGGGACCGAGGGTCCTGGAAACACCATATATTTT CASSFTGTEGPGNTIYF
TRBJ2-1 . TRBV27 . TGTGCCAGCAGTTTATCGAGGGTGGATGCCGGTGAGCAGTTCTTC CASSLSRVDAGEQFF
TRBJ1-4 many TRBV6-5 . TGTGCCAGCAGTTTACTAAACAGGGAAAAACTGTTTTTT CASSLLNREKLFF
TRBJ1-1 . TRBV2 . TGTGCCAGCTCCCAGCGAGATGAAGCTTTCTTT CASSQRDEAFF